This T cell receptor (beta chain) was captured in a study of blood T cell repertoires in COVID-19. Study at large: T cells, B-cell-depleted T cells, or PBMCs supplied cDNA or gDNA.

This CDR3 is built from 13 residues. Germline CDR1 reads MRHNA; CDR2 reads SNTAGT. The V end was cut by 3 bases, the J end by 3 bases, with 5 bases between. Sequencing was performed with immunoSEQ multiplex PCR; in TCRdb, only in-frame clones are kept and a portion is missing. The sample consists of 300,000 to 400,000 clones, 90% to 95% of them appearing once. The sample consisted of peripheral blood. The chain links TRBV6-4 to TRBJ2-2; a possible D gene is TRBD1 (5 bases). The source is a woman between 18 and 30 years old who had recovered from COVID-19. The CDR3 loop reads CASSETDTGELFF. In nucleotides, the CDR3 is TGTGCCAGCAGTGAGACAGACACCGGGGAGCTGTTTTTT.